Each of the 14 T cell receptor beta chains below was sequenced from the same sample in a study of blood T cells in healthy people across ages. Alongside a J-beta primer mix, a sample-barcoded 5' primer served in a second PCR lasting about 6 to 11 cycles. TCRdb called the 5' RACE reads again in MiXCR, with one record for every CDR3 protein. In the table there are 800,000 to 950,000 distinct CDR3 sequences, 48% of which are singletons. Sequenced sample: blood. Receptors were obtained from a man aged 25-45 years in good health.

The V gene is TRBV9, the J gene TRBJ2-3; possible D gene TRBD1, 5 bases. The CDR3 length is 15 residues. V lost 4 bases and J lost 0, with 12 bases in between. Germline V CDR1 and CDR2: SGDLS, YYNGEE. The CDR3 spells CASSPRAVSTDTQYF. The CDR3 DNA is TGTGCCAGCAGCCCCAGGGCGGTGAGCACAGATACGCAGTATTTT.

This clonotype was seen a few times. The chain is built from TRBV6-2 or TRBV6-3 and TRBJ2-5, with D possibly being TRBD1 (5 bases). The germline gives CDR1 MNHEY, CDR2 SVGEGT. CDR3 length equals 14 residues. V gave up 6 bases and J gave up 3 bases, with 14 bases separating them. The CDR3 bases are TGTGCCAGCAGACGACAGTCCCCTAAAGAGACCCAGTACTTC. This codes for CASRRQSPKETQYF.

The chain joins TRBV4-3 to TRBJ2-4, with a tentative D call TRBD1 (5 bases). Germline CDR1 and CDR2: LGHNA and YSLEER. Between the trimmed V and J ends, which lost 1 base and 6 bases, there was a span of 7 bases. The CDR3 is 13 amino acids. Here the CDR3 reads CASSQVQGNIQYF. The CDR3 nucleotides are TGCGCCAGCAGCCAAGTCCAGGGAAACATTCAGTACTTC.

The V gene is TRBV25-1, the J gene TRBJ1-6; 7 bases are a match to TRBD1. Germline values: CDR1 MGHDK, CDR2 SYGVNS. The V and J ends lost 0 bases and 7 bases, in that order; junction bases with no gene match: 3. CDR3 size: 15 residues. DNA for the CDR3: TGTGCCAGCAGTGAATATAGGGGACAGAATTCACCCCTCCACTTT. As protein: CASSEYRGQNSPLHF.

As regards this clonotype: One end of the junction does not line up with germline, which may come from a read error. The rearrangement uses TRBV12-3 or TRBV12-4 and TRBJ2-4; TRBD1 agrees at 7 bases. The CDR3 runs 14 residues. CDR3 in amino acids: CAGSPTGSKNIQYF. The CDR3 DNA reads TGTGCCGGCAGTCCGACAGGGTCCAAAAACATTCAGTACTTC.

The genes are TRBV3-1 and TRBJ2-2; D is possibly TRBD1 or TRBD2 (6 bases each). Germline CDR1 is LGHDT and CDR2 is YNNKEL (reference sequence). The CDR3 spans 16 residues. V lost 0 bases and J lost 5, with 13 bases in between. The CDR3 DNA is TGTGCCAGCAGCCAAGACCTCACGGGGGCAACCGGGGAGCTGTTTTTT. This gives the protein CASSQDLTGATGELFF.

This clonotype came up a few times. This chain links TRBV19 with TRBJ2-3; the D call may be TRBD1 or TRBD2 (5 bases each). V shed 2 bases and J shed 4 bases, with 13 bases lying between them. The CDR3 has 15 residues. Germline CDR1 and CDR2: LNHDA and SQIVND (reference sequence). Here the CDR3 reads CASSIRRMGADTQYF. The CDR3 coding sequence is TGTGCCAGTAGTATACGTCGGATGGGGGCAGATACGCAGTATTTT.

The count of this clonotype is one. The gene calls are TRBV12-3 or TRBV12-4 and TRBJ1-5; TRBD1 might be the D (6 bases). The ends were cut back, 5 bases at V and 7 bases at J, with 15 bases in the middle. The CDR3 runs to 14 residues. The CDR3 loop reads CASSPGLQGQPQHF. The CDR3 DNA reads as TGTGCCAGCAGTCCGGGCCTCCAGGGGCAGCCCCAGCATTTT.

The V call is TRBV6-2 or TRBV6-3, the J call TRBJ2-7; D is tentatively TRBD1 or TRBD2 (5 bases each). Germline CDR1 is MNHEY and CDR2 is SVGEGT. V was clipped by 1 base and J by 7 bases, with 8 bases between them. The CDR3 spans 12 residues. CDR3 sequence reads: CASSYWGNEQYF. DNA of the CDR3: TGTGCCAGCAGTTACTGGGGGAATGAGCAGTACTTC.

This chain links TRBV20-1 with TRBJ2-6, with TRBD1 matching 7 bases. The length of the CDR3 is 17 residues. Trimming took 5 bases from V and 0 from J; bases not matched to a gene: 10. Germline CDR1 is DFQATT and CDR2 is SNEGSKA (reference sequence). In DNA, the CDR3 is TGCAGTGCTCTCTCAGGGGGTTCCGACTCTGGGGCCAACGTCCTGACTTTC. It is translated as CSALSGGSDSGANVLTF.

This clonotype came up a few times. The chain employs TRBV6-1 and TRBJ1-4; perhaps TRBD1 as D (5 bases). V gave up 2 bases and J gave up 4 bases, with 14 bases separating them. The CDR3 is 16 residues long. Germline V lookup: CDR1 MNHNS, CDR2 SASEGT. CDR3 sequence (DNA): TGTGCCAGCAGTGAACGGGGCCTCATCCTTAATGAAAAACTGTTTTTT. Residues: CASSERGLILNEKLFF.

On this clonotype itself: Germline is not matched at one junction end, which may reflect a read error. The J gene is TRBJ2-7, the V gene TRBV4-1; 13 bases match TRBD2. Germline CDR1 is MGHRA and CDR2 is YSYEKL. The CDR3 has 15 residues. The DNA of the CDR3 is TGCGCCAGCGGCCAAGGGACTAGCGGGGCCTACGAGCAGTACTTC. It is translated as CASGQGTSGAYEQYF.

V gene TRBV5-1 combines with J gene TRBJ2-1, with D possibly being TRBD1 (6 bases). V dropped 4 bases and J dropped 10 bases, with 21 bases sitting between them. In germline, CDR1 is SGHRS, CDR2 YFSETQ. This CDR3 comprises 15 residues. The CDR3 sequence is CASSPLGQSPGEQFF. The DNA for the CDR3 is TGCGCCAGCAGCCCGCTCGGACAGTCACCGGGGGAGCAGTTCTTC.

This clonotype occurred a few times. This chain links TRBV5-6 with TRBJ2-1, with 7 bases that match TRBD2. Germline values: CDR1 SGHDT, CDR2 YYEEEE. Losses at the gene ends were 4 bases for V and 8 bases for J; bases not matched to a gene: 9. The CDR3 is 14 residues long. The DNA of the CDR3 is TGTGCCAGCAGCACCGGACTAGTACTTTATGAGCAGTTCTTC. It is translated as CASSTGLVLYEQFF.